The clone carrying this T cell receptor (beta chain) has a single count. The antigen is unknown. The data are from a study of shared clonotypes between healthy human individuals. Whole-study context: The cohort had two women and a few men, ages 18 to 49. Each donor's CD4 naive and CD4 memory cells filled three plates apiece, CD8 naive two, and CD8 memory one.

Trimming left V 1 base short and J 1 base short, with 13 bases between. In germline, CDR1 is SGHTA, CDR2 FQGNSA. This CDR3 is built from 16 residues. Replicate PCRs run on sorted subsets employed approximately 0.2 ug DNA, approximately 30,000 T cell genomes. Produced via immunoSEQ multiplex PCR; TCRdb's table is partial and in-frame only. The profile shows more than 2 million clones, 90% to 96% of them singletons. Study results and caveats: Clonotypes shared by all four sorted-subset donors had higher generation probabilities than non-shared clonotypes.

The sequenced material came from naive CD4+ T cells sorted from blood. Specified subset: CD45RA+ positively selected. The TCR originated in a young man in good health. V usage is TRBV7-2 and J usage is TRBJ1-1; TRBD1 is a possible D gene (5 bases). Here the CDR3 reads CASSLDGGVKNTEAFF. In DNA form, the CDR3 reads TGTGCCAGCAGCTTAGACGGGGGGGTGAAGAACACTGAAGCTTTCTTT.